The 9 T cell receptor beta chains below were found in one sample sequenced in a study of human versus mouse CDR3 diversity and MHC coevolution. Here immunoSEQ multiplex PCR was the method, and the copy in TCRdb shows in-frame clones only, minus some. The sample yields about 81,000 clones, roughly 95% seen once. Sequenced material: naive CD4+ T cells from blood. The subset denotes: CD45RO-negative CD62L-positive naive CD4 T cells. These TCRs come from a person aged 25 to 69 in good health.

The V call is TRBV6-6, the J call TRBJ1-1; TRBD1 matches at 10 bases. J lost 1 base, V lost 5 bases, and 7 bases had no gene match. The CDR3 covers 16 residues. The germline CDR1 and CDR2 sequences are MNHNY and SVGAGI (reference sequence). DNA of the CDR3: TGTGCCAGCAGTCAGGGGACAGGGGTAGGGAACACTGAAGCTTTCTTT. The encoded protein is CASSQGTGVGNTEAFF.

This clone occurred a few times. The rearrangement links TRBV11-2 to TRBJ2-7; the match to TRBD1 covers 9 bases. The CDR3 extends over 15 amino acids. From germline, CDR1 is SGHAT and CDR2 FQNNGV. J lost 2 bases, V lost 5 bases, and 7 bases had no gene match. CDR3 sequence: CASSTHRGRAYEQYF. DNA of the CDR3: TGTGCCAGCAGCACCCACAGGGGGCGCGCCTACGAGCAGTACTTC.

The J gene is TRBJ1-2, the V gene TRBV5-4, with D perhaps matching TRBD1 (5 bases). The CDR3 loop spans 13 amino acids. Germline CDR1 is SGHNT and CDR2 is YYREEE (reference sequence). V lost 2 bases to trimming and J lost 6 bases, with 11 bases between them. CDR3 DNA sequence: TGTGCCAGCAGCTTTCGGAGGGGCGATGGCTACACCTTC. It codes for CASSFRRGDGYTF.

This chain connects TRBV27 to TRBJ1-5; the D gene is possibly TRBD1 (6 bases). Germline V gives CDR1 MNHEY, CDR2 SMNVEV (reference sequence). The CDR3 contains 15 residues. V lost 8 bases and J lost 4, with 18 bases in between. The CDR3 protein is CASGEGWGLNQPQHF. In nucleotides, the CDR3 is TGTGCCAGCGGCGAGGGTTGGGGGCTGAATCAGCCCCAGCATTTT.

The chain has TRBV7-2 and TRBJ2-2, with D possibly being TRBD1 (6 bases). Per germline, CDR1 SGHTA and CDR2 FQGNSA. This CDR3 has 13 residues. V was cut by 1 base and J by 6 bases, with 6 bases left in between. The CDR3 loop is CASSLDRAGELFF. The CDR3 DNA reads TGTGCCAGCAGCTTAGACAGGGCCGGGGAGCTGTTTTTT. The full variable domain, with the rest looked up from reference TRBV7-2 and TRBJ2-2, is GAGVSQSPSNKVTEKGKDVELRCDPISGHTALYWYRQSLGQGLEFLIYFQGNSAPDKSGLPSDRFSAERTGGSVSTLTIQRTQQEDSAVYLCASSLDRAGELFFGEGSRLTVL.

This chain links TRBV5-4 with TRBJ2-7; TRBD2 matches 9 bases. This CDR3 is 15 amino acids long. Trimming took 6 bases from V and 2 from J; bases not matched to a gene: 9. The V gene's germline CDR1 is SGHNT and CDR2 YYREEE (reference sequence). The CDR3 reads CASKTWASGTYEQYF. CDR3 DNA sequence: TGTGCCAGCAAGACGTGGGCTAGCGGGACCTACGAGCAGTACTTC. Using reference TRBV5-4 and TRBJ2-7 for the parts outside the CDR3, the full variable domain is ETGVTQSPTHLIKTRGQQVTLRCSSQSGHNTVSWYQQALGQGPQFIFQYYREEENGRGNFPPRFSGLQFPNYSSELNVNALELDDSALYLCASKTWASGTYEQYFGPGTRLTVT.

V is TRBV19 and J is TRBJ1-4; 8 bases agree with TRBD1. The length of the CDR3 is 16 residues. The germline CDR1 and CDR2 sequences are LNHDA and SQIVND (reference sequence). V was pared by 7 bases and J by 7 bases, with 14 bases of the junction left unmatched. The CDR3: CASTPSAGTGPEKLFF. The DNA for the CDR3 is TGTGCCAGTACCCCATCCGCTGGGACAGGTCCTGAAAAACTGTTTTTT.

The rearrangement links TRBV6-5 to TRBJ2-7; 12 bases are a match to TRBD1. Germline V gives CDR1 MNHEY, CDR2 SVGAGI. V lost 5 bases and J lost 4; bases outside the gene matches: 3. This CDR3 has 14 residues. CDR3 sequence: CASSPGQGAYEQYF. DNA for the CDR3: TGTGCCAGCAGTCCGGGACAGGGGGCGTACGAGCAGTACTTC.

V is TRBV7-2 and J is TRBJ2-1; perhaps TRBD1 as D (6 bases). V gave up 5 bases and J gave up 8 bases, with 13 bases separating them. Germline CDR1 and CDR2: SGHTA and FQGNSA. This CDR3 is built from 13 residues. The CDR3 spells CASSAVQGHEQFF. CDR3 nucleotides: TGTGCCAGCAGCGCAGTACAGGGACATGAGCAGTTCTTC.